The 19 T cell receptor beta chains in this list originate from one sample, sequenced in a study of early T cells in non-severe SARS-CoV-2 infection. Using its own MiXCR run on the 5' RACE reads, TCRdb lists one record per CDR3 protein. The table lists 65,000 to 95,000 distinct CDR3 sequences, more than 7.5% of them singletons, with 4.8% in the top ten. Sample: whole blood. All receptors derive from an adult who was a healthcare worker with PCR-confirmed SARS-CoV-2 infection or an uninfected control (not recorded which).

The genes are TRBV19 and TRBJ2-7; 8 bases fit TRBD2. The CDR3 contains 14 residues. Germline V CDR1 and CDR2: LNHDA, SQIVND (reference sequence). Germline trimming cut 8 bases from V and 3 bases from J; bases unmatched to any gene: 9. The CDR3 nucleotides read TGTGCCAGTCGCCATAGCGGGACGGTCTACGAGCAGTACTTC. Translation gives CASRHSGTVYEQYF.

The genes are TRBV5-1 and TRBJ2-1, with D unresolved. Trimming shortened V by 1 base and J by 2 bases, and 13 bases separated the two germline ends. The CDR3 spans 16 residues. Germline CDR1 SGHRS, CDR2 YFSETQ. Written as DNA, the CDR3 is TGCGCCAGCAGCTTGAGTCTTATCAATGCCTACAATGAGCAGTTCTTC. Its protein product is CASSLSLINAYNEQFF.

This clonotype was counted ten times or more. The chain links TRBV20-1 to TRBJ1-1, with 7 bases matching TRBD1. The germline V gene encodes CDR1 DFQATT and CDR2 SNEGSKA (reference sequence). With V trimmed by 5 bases and J by 1 base, 4 bases remained unmatched. The CDR3 extends over 13 amino acids. The CDR3 nucleotides are TGCAGTGCTTTCGGGACAGCGAACACTGAAGCTTTCTTT. Translated, it gives CSAFGTANTEAFF.

The rearrangement joins TRBV24-1 to TRBJ1-1; no reliable D call. V was pared by 9 bases and J by 7 bases, with 11 bases between. The V gene's germline CDR1 is KGHDR and CDR2 SFDVKD. This CDR3 comprises 11 residues. The CDR3 DNA reads as TGTGCCACCGGATTCGGTGGTGAAGCTTTCTTT. The encoded protein is CATGFGGEAFF.

Concerning this clonotype itself: A much larger clone differs by one base, so this may be a read error. CDR3 residues: CCASGNSDTQYF. The CDR3 coding sequence is TGCTGTGCTTCCGGGAATTCGGATACGCAGTATTTT. The V and J genes are TRBV20-1 and TRBJ2-3, with D maybe TRBD2 (5 bases). CDR1 and CDR2 (germline): DFQATT, SNEGSKA (reference sequence). The CDR3 length is 12 residues.

This clonotype was seen at least ten times. The V call is TRBV7-8, the J call TRBJ2-7, with D perhaps given as TRBD1 or TRBD2 (5 bases each). Deletions cut 6 bases from V and 4 bases from J, with 43 bases between. Germline CDR1 is SGHVS and CDR2 is FQNEAQ. This CDR3 has 23 amino acids. The CDR3 region has the DNA TGTGCCAGCAGACCGGATCGGCCATTGGGGACCCCCGACAGCTCTGGAGGTAGATACGAGCAGTACTTC. As protein: CASRPDRPLGTPDSSGGRYEQYF.

The table lists this clonotype with a few counts. The V and J genes are TRBV30 and TRBJ2-7; D remains ambiguous. Per germline, CDR1 GTSNPN and CDR2 SVGIG (reference sequence). Trimming took 5 bases from V and 4 from J, leaving 9 bases between them. CDR3 length equals 11 residues. The CDR3 DNA follows: TGTGCCTGGTCTACTTCATACGAGCAGTACTTC. This translates into CAWSTSYEQYF.

This clonotype has ten or more counts. The chain has TRBV12-3 or TRBV12-4 and TRBJ2-7, with a tentative D call TRBD2 (5 bases). The CDR3 is 13 residues long. Trimming pared 1 base from V and 7 bases from J, leaving 11 bases between. CDR3 sequence reads: CASSLGRAAEQYF. As DNA, the CDR3 is TGTGCCAGCAGTTTAGGGCGAGCGGCTGAGCAGTACTTC.

This clonotype was picked up many times. The chain couples TRBV7-9 to TRBJ2-7, with D tentatively TRBD1 or TRBD2 (5 bases each). Germline V gene lookup returns CDR1 SEHNR and CDR2 FQNEAQ (reference sequence). The CDR3 runs to 14 residues. With 5 bases removed from V and 0 bases from J, the gap between germline ends came to 11 bases. The CDR3 here is CASSPVGDSYEQYF. In DNA form, the CDR3 reads TGTGCCAGCAGCCCGGTGGGGGACTCCTACGAGCAGTACTTC.

This clonotype came up a few times. The V call is TRBV7-9, the J call TRBJ1-1, with 7 bases matching TRBD1. The CDR3 consists of 14 residues. Germline V CDR1 and CDR2: SEHNR, FQNEAQ (reference sequence). After removal of 4 bases from V and 4 bases from J, the junction contained 6 bases not matched to a gene. The CDR3 sequence: CASSYGQVGTEAFF. The DNA for the CDR3 is TGTGCCAGCAGCTACGGACAGGTTGGCACTGAAGCTTTCTTT.

J is TRBJ2-1 and V is TRBV2, with TRBD2 identical over 7 bases. Per germline, CDR1 SNHLY and CDR2 FYNNEI. The CDR3 has 15 amino acids. The ends lost 5 bases at V and 6 bases at J; junction bases unmatched: 10. The CDR3 sequence is CASSNSRSGTNEQFF. In nucleotides, the CDR3 is TGTGCCAGCAGTAACTCGAGGAGCGGGACCAATGAGCAGTTCTTC.

V gene TRBV7-9 combines with J gene TRBJ2-1; 8 positions agree with TRBD1. This CDR3 is 12 amino acids long. The germline CDR1 and CDR2 sequences are SEHNR and FQNEAQ (reference sequence). The V segment lost 6 bases and the J segment 9 bases; nucleotides outside the gene matches: 4. The CDR3 DNA is TGTGCCAGCAGAAAGGACAGGGCTGAGCAGTTCTTC. It codes for CASRKDRAEQFF.

This clonotype occurred many times. This chain uses TRBV20-1 with TRBJ1-2, with 12 nucleotides matching TRBD1. Germline V gives CDR1 DFQATT, CDR2 SNEGSKA (reference sequence). This CDR3 spans 16 amino acids. J lost 0 bases, V lost 3 bases, and 5 bases had no gene match. The DNA for the CDR3 is TGCAGTGCTAGGGGACAGGGGGCCGAACCTAACTATGGCTACACCTTC. This encodes CSARGQGAEPNYGYTF.

This clonotype came up a few times. The chain has TRBV11-2 and TRBJ1-2, with D perhaps TRBD1 (6 bases). Germline CDR1 and CDR2: SGHAT and FQNNGV. The CDR3 consists of 14 residues. V lost 7 bases to trimming and J lost 4 bases, with 16 bases between them. DNA of the CDR3: TGTGCCAGCACTCGAACGGGGGACATCTATGGCTACACCTTC. It yields the protein CASTRTGDIYGYTF.

This clonotype was seen more than once but under ten times. This chain connects TRBV12-3 or TRBV12-4 to TRBJ2-3; the D call may be TRBD1 or TRBD2 (5 bases each). V was cut by 5 bases and J by 1 base, with 16 bases left in between. The CDR3 sequence is 16 residues long. CDR3 sequence: CASSASASRGTDTQYF. As DNA, the CDR3 is TGTGCCAGCAGTGCGTCGGCTAGCAGGGGCACAGATACGCAGTATTTT.

This rearrangement joins TRBV6-4 to TRBJ2-7; 10 bases agree with TRBD1. The CDR3 extends over 13 amino acids. J lost 6 bases, V lost 6 bases, and 5 bases had no gene match. Looked up from germline, CDR1 is MRHNA and CDR2 is SNTAGT. The CDR3 spells CASSRDRGGEQYF. CDR3 nucleotide sequence: TGTGCCAGCAGCCGGGACAGGGGTGGCGAGCAGTACTTC.

There are many counts of this clonotype. The CDR3 spells CASTQDRVELFF. As DNA, the CDR3 is TGTGCCAGCACCCAGGACAGGGTAGAGCTGTTTTTT. V gene TRBV28 combines with J gene TRBJ2-2, with 8 nucleotides matching TRBD1. This CDR3 is 12 amino acids long. V was clipped by 7 bases and J by 11 bases; unmatched bases: 6. Germline lookup yields CDR1 MDHEN and CDR2 SYDVKM. The full variable domain, with the rest looked up from reference TRBV28 and TRBJ2-2, is DVKVTQSSRYLVKRTGEKVFLECVQDMDHENMFWYRQDPGLGLRLIYFSYDVKMKEKGDIPEGYSVSREKKERFSLILESASTNQTSMYLCASTQDRVELFFGEGSRLTVL.

This clonotype showed up many times. The chain recombines TRBV20-1 with TRBJ2-1; 12 bases are a match to TRBD1. With 4 bases clipped from V and 6 bases from J, the junction kept 16 bases outside the gene matches. The CDR3 is 18 residues long. The germline gives CDR1 DFQATT, CDR2 SNEGSKA (reference sequence). The CDR3 region is CSATPGTGGRSVLNEQFF. For the CDR3, the DNA is TGCAGTGCTACCCCCGGGACAGGGGGCCGATCGGTTCTCAATGAGCAGTTCTTC.

This clonotype was detected only a few times. This chain uses TRBV5-4 with TRBJ2-7; 10 nucleotides align to TRBD2. Unmatched junction bases numbered 5, after V lost 2 bases and J lost 6 bases. The CDR3 consists of 14 residues. Germline CDR1 reads SGHNT; CDR2 reads YYREEE (reference sequence). CDR3 region: CASSFSGRAAEQYF. The CDR3 DNA follows: TGTGCCAGCAGCTTCAGCGGGAGGGCGGCCGAGCAGTACTTC.